Given below is one T cell receptor beta chain in context. This clone was counted between two and nine times. This receptor's antigen is unknown. Base quality data are lacking; no much larger clone is found one base away. The data stem from a study of blood T cell repertoires in COVID-19 (dated by TCRdb to 2018 to 2020). The study in broad terms: The collaborator samples originated in the United States, Italy and Spain and spanned the acute and convalescent phases of COVID-19. The prospective study material was composed of cDNA or gDNA derived from T cells, B-cell-depleted T cells, or PBMCs. The dataset comprised deeply sampled blood TCRbeta repertoires from subjects exposed to, actively infected with, or recovered from COVID-19. The repertoires were made available in a free public database intended to serve as a resource for research on the immune response to SARS-CoV-2. Samples came from the ongoing ImmuneRACE study (first 160 participants) plus 1,254 subjects from 6 global collaborators. The sample metadata nearly always contained a de-identified subject ID, COVID-19 status, age in years and sex. HLA class I and class II types, where available, came from metadata supplied by the sample provider rather than from assay-based typing. Overall study outcomes, separate from this receptor: The quantity of clinical and demographic metadata differed by source and by participant and was supplied without curation.

TCRbeta CDR3 regions were amplified from genomic DNA by means of the immunoSEQ Assay, a bias-controlled multiplex PCR. From the authors' description of their analysis: Within the assay, amplification of reference gene primers was used to estimate how many nucleated cells each sample contained. To quantify the absolute abundance of each unique TCRbeta CDR3 rearrangement, sequence reads were collapsed and filtered. For each sample, productive Simpson clonality was calculated by taking the square root of Simpson's diversity index across productive rearrangements. TCRdb carries this immuneACCESS record with in-frame sequences only. Its versions omit some clonotypes, under half of them owing to an unresolved V gene in the studies checked, with the rest unexplained. From that table come the V and J calls and clone size; the DNA was used to work out D and trimming. This sample lists around 230,000 clones; about 91% were detected once. Together, the top ten hold 2% to 2.5% of the sample.

Participants in the prospective study were aged roughly 18 to 90 years, lived in under 30 United States geographic areas, and enrolled through a virtual design. In the prospective study, participants were assigned to cohorts based on the clinical history participants reported in a screening survey and a study questionnaire. In the prospective study, mobile phlebotomists collected whole blood, serum and a nasopharyngeal or oropharyngeal swab from each participant. Additional blood draws and questionnaires over an approximately 2-month period could optionally be provided by prospective study participants. Blood samples from the prospective study were shipped frozen or at room temperature prior to DNA extraction. The clonotype comes from a woman between 35 and 50 years old with acute COVID-19. Material: PBMCs or T cells enriched from blood (not recorded which).

The CDR3 region reads CASSSPGTEVFGNTF. In nucleotides, the sequence is TGTGCCAGCAGTTCCCCCGGGACAGAAGTTTTTGGGAACACCTTC. The rearranged chain carries TRBV11-3 and TRBJ1-2, with 7 bases aligning to TRBD1. Taken from the germline V gene, the CDR1 and CDR2 loops are SGHNT and YENEEA. After removal of 6 bases from V and 12 bases from J, the junction retains 19 bases not matched to a gene. From the cysteine through the phenylalanine, the CDR3 covers 15 amino acids. Solely the CDR3 DNA is kept, with 45 bases framed from the first base.